This T cell receptor beta chain was retrieved from a study of CD8+ T cells in alopecia areata. Across the study: In an open-label trial, patients got 5 to 10 mg tofacitinib twice daily.

Investigators isolated RNA and reverse transcribed it into cDNA to act as the sequencing template. Some clones are missing from TCRdb's copy, which holds only in-frame ones; the method was immunoSEQ multiplex PCR. This table holds about 190,000 clones, roughly three fifths found once. Specified treatment: oral pan-JAK inhibitor, 5-10 mg twice daily. Study results and limitations: Tofacitinib significantly lowered scalp clonality and expanded CD8+ clones among the top 100.

This clone was counted once. Its antigen is currently unknown. Trimming stripped 2 bases from V and 5 bases from J, with 10 bases between. The CDR3 spans 14 residues. Germline V lookup: CDR1 GTSNPN, CDR2 SVGIG (reference sequence). The chain employs TRBV30 and TRBJ2-6; D is undetermined. The clonotype originates from a human donor with alopecia areata. The sample consisted of CD4+ T cells sorted from blood, taken at week 4, from a patient treated with tofacitinib. The CDR3 sequence is CAWSLTAWANVLTF. CDR3 DNA: TGTGCCTGGAGTCTAACTGCTTGGGCCAACGTCCTGACTTTC.